This T cell receptor beta chain was captured in a study of blood T cell repertoires in COVID-19. Looking at the study overall: Sources were T cells, B-cell-depleted T cells, or PBMCs; the material itself was cDNA or gDNA.

Germline V gene data show CDR1 as LNHDA and CDR2 as SQIVND (reference sequence). The CDR3 has 18 residues. V shed 2 bases and J shed 8 bases, with 22 bases lying between them. As handled by the study authors: Researchers report that nucleated cell counts were estimated from reference gene primer amplification. Profiled with immunoSEQ multiplex PCR; TCRdb holds only in-frame clones, not every one. That table is the source of V, J and clone size, and D and trimming were worked out from the DNA. The sample carries about 270,000 clones, approximately 90% recorded once. Cohort allocation depended upon clinical history that participants reported.

This sequence originates from a woman between 25 and 40 years old with acute COVID-19. Sequences were obtained from PBMCs or T cells enriched from blood (not recorded which). This sequence joins TRBV19 and TRBJ1-6, with D possibly TRBD1 on 5 matching bases. CDR3 protein: CASSIRLLRGLLDSPLHF. The CDR3 region has the DNA TGTGCCAGTAGTATAAGGCTACTCCGGGGACTCCTTGATTCACCCCTCCACTTT.